A selection of T cell receptor beta chains follows, all from one sample in a study of T-cell memory formation after mild COVID-19. TCRdb independently ran MiXCR on the 5' RACE reads; one entry per CDR3 protein. The sample includes 200,000 to 300,000 distinct CDR3 sequences, roughly 17% of them seen just once. Sequenced sample: PBMCs or a T cell subset sorted from them (not recorded which). These TCRs come from a man younger than 35 who had mild COVID-19 (a few samples of this study predate the infection). Cell type and time point are not known. CDR3s include the opening cysteine and the closing phenylalanine or tryptophan. Each record gives: V gene, J gene, D gene, clone size, CDR3 DNA, CDR3 protein. The D gene is left open where the match is weak. Expanded clones get a size class; other rows say once, few or many, or leave the size out.

v_call: TRBV5-1
j_call: TRBJ1-5
d_call: -
clone_size: many
cdr3_nt: TGCGCCAGCAGATCCGTCCCGGGCTCCAATCAGCCCCAGCATTTT
cdr3_aa: CASRSVPGSNQPQHF

v_call: TRBV18
j_call: TRBJ2-5
d_call: -
clone_size: -
cdr3_nt: TGTGCCAGCTCGTGGGCGTTCCAAGAGACCCAGTACTTC
cdr3_aa: CASSWAFQETQYF

v_call: TRBV4-1
j_call: TRBJ1-2
d_call: -
clone_size: -
cdr3_nt: TGCGCCAGCAGCCAAGCGGGGAGGGCGGTGAATGGCTACACCTTC
cdr3_aa: CASSQAGRAVNGYTF

v_call: TRBV27
j_call: TRBJ2-2
d_call: -
clone_size: -
cdr3_nt: TGTGCCAGCAGCTTCGGGGGCCAAACCGGGGAGCTGTTTTTT
cdr3_aa: CASSFGGQTGELFF

v_call: TRBV5-1
j_call: TRBJ2-5
d_call: -
clone_size: -
cdr3_nt: TGCGCCAGCAGCTCAGCACCGGGACACAAAGAGACCCAGTACTTC
cdr3_aa: CASSSAPGHKETQYF

v_call: TRBV7-9
j_call: TRBJ1-3
d_call: TRBD1
clone_size: few
cdr3_nt: TGTGCCAGCAGCTTCCTTACTCCGGGACAGGTTCACTCTGGAAACACCATATATTTT
cdr3_aa: CASSFLTPGQVHSGNTIYF

v_call: TRBV12-3/TRBV12-4
j_call: TRBJ2-5
d_call: TRBD2
clone_size: -
cdr3_nt: TGTGCCAGCAGTTTCTTCGGGCGGGGGGCCAACCCGCCCCGACAAGAGACCCAGTACTTC
cdr3_aa: CASSFFGRGANPPRQETQYF

v_call: TRBV20-1
j_call: TRBJ2-7
d_call: -
clone_size: -
cdr3_nt: TGCAGTGTCTTAGCAATGCCTTACGAGCAGTACTTC
cdr3_aa: CSVLAMPYEQYF

v_call: TRBV2
j_call: TRBJ1-4
d_call: -
clone_size: few
cdr3_nt: TGTGCCAGCCTGGGAGGAGAAACTAATGAAAAACTGTTTTTT
cdr3_aa: CASLGGETNEKLFF

v_call: TRBV7-2
j_call: TRBJ2-5
d_call: TRBD2
clone_size: -
cdr3_nt: TGTGCCAGCAGCCCGGGGGGGGCGGAAGGACAAGAGACCCAGTACTTC
cdr3_aa: CASSPGGAEGQETQYF

v_call: TRBV15
j_call: TRBJ1-6
d_call: -
clone_size: few
cdr3_nt: TGTGCCACCAGCGCATACTCGGCAGGAGCTATCATCTATAATTCACCCCTCCACTTT
cdr3_aa: CATSAYSAGAIIYNSPLHF

v_call: TRBV7-2
j_call: TRBJ1-1
d_call: TRBD1
clone_size: -
cdr3_nt: TGTGCCAGCAGCGTAATACCACAGGGGAGGACTGAAGCTTTCTTT
cdr3_aa: CASSVIPQGRTEAFF

v_call: TRBV4-1
j_call: TRBJ1-5
d_call: TRBD1
clone_size: -
cdr3_nt: TGCGCCAGCAGCCAAGATGGGACAGGGTCCTACCAGCCCCAGCATTTT
cdr3_aa: CASSQDGTGSYQPQHF

v_call: TRBV5-5
j_call: TRBJ2-7
d_call: -
clone_size: few
cdr3_nt: TGTGCCAGCAGCTTTGGATGGTCTTCCTACGAGCAGTACTTC
cdr3_aa: CASSFGWSSYEQYF

v_call: TRBV5-1
j_call: TRBJ2-3
d_call: -
clone_size: few
cdr3_nt: TGCGCCAGCAGCCTGACCGGGTGGCAGGCCCCCACAGATACGCAGTATTTT
cdr3_aa: CASSLTGWQAPTDTQYF

v_call: TRBV28
j_call: TRBJ2-1
d_call: -
clone_size: -
cdr3_nt: TGTGCCAGCAGTTTTCGGAACAATGAGCAGTTCTTC
cdr3_aa: CASSFRNNEQFF